The rows below give T cell receptor beta chains drawn from one sample of a study of neurological immune-mediated disorders. TCRdb re-called the 5' RACE reads through MiXCR, storing one row per CDR3 protein. Of roughly 98,000 distinct CDR3 sequences in the sample, around 14% were seen once. Sequenced: PBMCs. The receptors were sampled from a female donor with HTLV-1-associated myelopathy (HAM/TSP). Both conserved end residues are part of each CDR3. Fields, in order: D gene, J gene, CDR3 length, clone size, V gene, CDR3 DNA, CDR3 protein. A D gene is named only where the DNA matches it firmly. Clone size is not always given. Where it is, it says once, few, many or a class for expanded clones.

D gene: .; J gene: TRBJ1-2; CDR3 length: 15; clone size: .; V gene: TRBV5-1; CDR3 DNA: TGCGCCAGCAGCTTGGAGGGGCCGAATAACTATGGCTACACCTTC; CDR3 protein: CASSLEGPNNYGYTF
D gene: .; J gene: TRBJ2-1; CDR3 length: 15; clone size: once; V gene: TRBV29-1; CDR3 DNA: TGCAGCGTTGGGGGGGGCGAACACTCCTACAATGAGCAGTTCTTC; CDR3 protein: CSVGGGEHSYNEQFF
D gene: .; J gene: TRBJ2-3; CDR3 length: 16; clone size: many; V gene: TRBV14; CDR3 DNA: TGTGCCAGCAGCCAAGCCTGGGGGCCCGGTGCAGATACGCAGTATTTT; CDR3 protein: CASSQAWGPGADTQYF
D gene: .; J gene: TRBJ1-4; CDR3 length: 14; clone size: many; V gene: TRBV5-1; CDR3 DNA: TGCGCCAGCAGATCTGAGGTAACGGGAGAAAAACTGTTTTTT; CDR3 protein: CASRSEVTGEKLFF
D gene: .; J gene: TRBJ1-5; CDR3 length: 13; clone size: many; V gene: TRBV5-5; CDR3 DNA: TGTGCCAGCAGCTTCCAGACTAATCAGCCCCAGCATTTT; CDR3 protein: CASSFQTNQPQHF
D gene: .; J gene: TRBJ2-6; CDR3 length: 16; clone size: many; V gene: TRBV6-1; CDR3 DNA: TGTGCCAGCAGTGTCCAGGCAAGGACCGGGGCCAACGTCCTGACTTTC; CDR3 protein: CASSVQARTGANVLTF
D gene: .; J gene: TRBJ2-2; CDR3 length: 11; clone size: many; V gene: TRBV29-1; CDR3 DNA: TGCAGCGGGGGCGGCACCGGGGAGCTGTTTTTT; CDR3 protein: CSGGGTGELFF
D gene: .; J gene: TRBJ1-1; CDR3 length: 12; clone size: many; V gene: TRBV20-1; CDR3 DNA: TGCAGTGCTAGGATGGGGGACACTGAAGCTTTCTTT; CDR3 protein: CSARMGDTEAFF
D gene: .; J gene: TRBJ2-5; CDR3 length: 14; clone size: many; V gene: TRBV28; CDR3 DNA: TGTGCCAGCAGTTTTTCCCCGTTCAAAGAGACCCAGTACTTC; CDR3 protein: CASSFSPFKETQYF
D gene: TRBD2; J gene: TRBJ2-1; CDR3 length: 14; clone size: many; V gene: TRBV29-1; CDR3 DNA: TGCAGCGTTGGAGCGGGGGCTATAGGCAATGAGCAGTTCTTC; CDR3 protein: CSVGAGAIGNEQFF
D gene: TRBD1; J gene: TRBJ1-4; CDR3 length: 15; clone size: many; V gene: TRBV18; CDR3 DNA: TGTGCCAGCTCACCCACGGGACAGGCTAATGAAAAACTGTTTTTT; CDR3 protein: CASSPTGQANEKLFF
D gene: TRBD2; J gene: TRBJ2-1; CDR3 length: 15; clone size: many; V gene: TRBV5-1; CDR3 DNA: TGCGCCAGCAGCTCGAATAGCGGGGTTAACAATGAGCAGTTCTTC; CDR3 protein: CASSSNSGVNNEQFF
D gene: TRBD1; J gene: TRBJ1-2; CDR3 length: 16; clone size: many; V gene: TRBV7-2; CDR3 DNA: TGTGCCAGCAGTTCTACCCGGGACAGAGAGAACTATGGCTACACCTTC; CDR3 protein: CASSSTRDRENYGYTF
D gene: TRBD2; J gene: TRBJ2-1; CDR3 length: 18; clone size: .; V gene: TRBV7-6; CDR3 DNA: TGTGCCAGCAGCTTAGAACCTAGCGGGGGGGCTTCCTACAATGAGCAGTTCTTC; CDR3 protein: CASSLEPSGGASYNEQFF
D gene: .; J gene: TRBJ2-3; CDR3 length: 16; clone size: many; V gene: TRBV9; CDR3 DNA: TGTGCCAGCAGCGGACGTCCGGGACTTTGGACAGATACGCAGTATTTT; CDR3 protein: CASSGRPGLWTDTQYF
D gene: TRBD1; J gene: TRBJ2-7; CDR3 length: 13; clone size: many; V gene: TRBV5-1; CDR3 DNA: TGCGCCAGCAGTGGGACAGGTTCCTACGAGCAGTACTTC; CDR3 protein: CASSGTGSYEQYF
D gene: .; J gene: TRBJ2-1; CDR3 length: 18; clone size: many; V gene: TRBV5-1; CDR3 DNA: TGCGCCAGCAGCTTGGCCTTAGACAGGCTGGGCTCCTACAATGAGCAGTTCTTC; CDR3 protein: CASSLALDRLGSYNEQFF
D gene: .; J gene: TRBJ2-7; CDR3 length: 13; clone size: many; V gene: TRBV12-3/TRBV12-4; CDR3 DNA: TGTGCCAGCAGTATACAGGGTTTCTACGAGCAGTACTTC; CDR3 protein: CASSIQGFYEQYF
D gene: .; J gene: TRBJ2-3; CDR3 length: 17; clone size: many; V gene: TRBV4-2; CDR3 DNA: TGTGCCAGCAGCCCTCCGCACGGGCACCACAGCCCAGATACGCAGTATTTT; CDR3 protein: CASSPPHGHHSPDTQYF
D gene: .; J gene: TRBJ2-2; CDR3 length: 15; clone size: .; V gene: TRBV29-1; CDR3 DNA: TGCAGCGTTGCCGACATAGGGGTAAACACCGGGGAGCTGTTTTTT; CDR3 protein: CSVADIGVNTGELFF
D gene: TRBD2; J gene: TRBJ2-1; CDR3 length: 17; clone size: many; V gene: TRBV20-1; CDR3 DNA: TGCAGTGCTACTTTAGCGGGAGGCTTTAGTTCCTACAATGAGCAGTTCTTC; CDR3 protein: CSATLAGGFSSYNEQFF
D gene: .; J gene: TRBJ2-1; CDR3 length: 13; clone size: many; V gene: TRBV7-2; CDR3 DNA: TGTGCCAGCATTCCCCGGGCAGCCCCGGAGCAGTTCTTC; CDR3 protein: CASIPRAAPEQFF
D gene: TRBD1; J gene: TRBJ1-6; CDR3 length: 15; clone size: many; V gene: TRBV3-1; CDR3 DNA: TGTGCCAGCAGCCAGGGGACAGGAATCTCTTCACCCCTCCACTTT; CDR3 protein: CASSQGTGISSPLHF
D gene: .; J gene: TRBJ2-3; CDR3 length: 16; clone size: .; V gene: TRBV20-1; CDR3 DNA: TGCAGTGCTCCTCGGGCCAGTTTTTCTAGCACAGATACGCAGTATTTT; CDR3 protein: CSAPRASFSSTDTQYF
D gene: TRBD1; J gene: TRBJ2-7; CDR3 length: 16; clone size: many; V gene: TRBV11-2; CDR3 DNA: TGTGCCAGCAGCTTAACCCGCCCGACAGGGGCCTACGAGCAGTACTTC; CDR3 protein: CASSLTRPTGAYEQYF
D gene: .; J gene: TRBJ2-7; CDR3 length: 11; clone size: .; V gene: TRBV12-3/TRBV12-4; CDR3 DNA: TGTGCCAGCTCAAACGGAGGGGAGCAGTACTTC; CDR3 protein: CASSNGGEQYF
D gene: TRBD1; J gene: TRBJ1-5; CDR3 length: 15; clone size: many; V gene: TRBV27; CDR3 DNA: TGTGCCAGCAGTGGTCCCGGGACAGGGAATCAGCCCCAGCATTTT; CDR3 protein: CASSGPGTGNQPQHF
D gene: .; J gene: TRBJ1-5; CDR3 length: 16; clone size: few; V gene: TRBV18; CDR3 DNA: TGTGCCAGCTCACCCCCGGGACATTATAGCAATCAGCCCCAGCATTTT; CDR3 protein: CASSPPGHYSNQPQHF
D gene: .; J gene: TRBJ2-1; CDR3 length: 14; clone size: few; V gene: TRBV20-1; CDR3 DNA: TGCAGTGCCCCCGACCGACGGGGGGCCCATGAGCAGTTCTTC; CDR3 protein: CSAPDRRGAHEQFF
D gene: .; J gene: TRBJ2-2; CDR3 length: 15; clone size: few; V gene: TRBV7-7; CDR3 DNA: TGTGCCAGCAGCCGACAGTACGCGAACACCGGGGAGCTGTTTTTT; CDR3 protein: CASSRQYANTGELFF
D gene: TRBD2; J gene: TRBJ2-7; CDR3 length: 16; clone size: many; V gene: TRBV3-1; CDR3 DNA: TGTGCCAGCAGCCGGACTAGCGGGGGGTCCTCCTACGAGCAGTACTTC; CDR3 protein: CASSRTSGGSSYEQYF
D gene: .; J gene: TRBJ2-6; CDR3 length: 15; clone size: many; V gene: TRBV6-5; CDR3 DNA: TGTGCCAGCAGTTACTCGGGTATTTGGGCCAACGTCCTGACTTTC; CDR3 protein: CASSYSGIWANVLTF
D gene: .; J gene: TRBJ1-5; CDR3 length: 13; clone size: many; V gene: TRBV9; CDR3 DNA: TGTGCCAGCAGCGCGTATAGCAATCAGCCCCAGCATTTT; CDR3 protein: CASSAYSNQPQHF
D gene: TRBD1; J gene: TRBJ2-1; CDR3 length: 14; clone size: many; V gene: TRBV28; CDR3 DNA: TGTGCCAGCAGCCCGACAGGGTCCTACAATGAGCAGTTCTTC; CDR3 protein: CASSPTGSYNEQFF
D gene: .; J gene: TRBJ2-1; CDR3 length: 13; clone size: many; V gene: TRBV5-6; CDR3 DNA: TGTGCCTGTGGACAAATGTCCTACAATGAGCAGTTCTTC; CDR3 protein: CACGQMSYNEQFF
D gene: .; J gene: TRBJ2-1; CDR3 length: 14; clone size: many; V gene: TRBV12-3/TRBV12-4; CDR3 DNA: TGTGCCAGCAGTCCATCTAGCTCCTACAATGAGCAGTTCTTC; CDR3 protein: CASSPSSSYNEQFF
D gene: .; J gene: TRBJ1-2; CDR3 length: 14; clone size: many; V gene: TRBV29-1; CDR3 DNA: TGCAGCGTTGATTCCCAGCAAGATAACTATGGCTACACCTTC; CDR3 protein: CSVDSQQDNYGYTF
D gene: .; J gene: TRBJ2-7; CDR3 length: 12; clone size: many; V gene: TRBV7-9; CDR3 DNA: TGTGCCAGCAGCTCCCAGGGGTACGAGCAGTACTTC; CDR3 protein: CASSSQGYEQYF
D gene: .; J gene: TRBJ1-5; CDR3 length: 15; clone size: .; V gene: TRBV5-1; CDR3 DNA: TGCGCCAGCAGCTTGGTTGGAGGGGACCATCAGCCCCAGCATTTT; CDR3 protein: CASSLVGGDHQPQHF
D gene: TRBD1; J gene: TRBJ2-1; CDR3 length: 18; clone size: many; V gene: TRBV7-9; CDR3 DNA: TGTGCCAGCAGCCCCCACGCCTGGGACAGGGTATCCTACAATGAGCAGTTCTTC; CDR3 protein: CASSPHAWDRVSYNEQFF
D gene: TRBD1; J gene: TRBJ1-1; CDR3 length: 15; clone size: many; V gene: TRBV5-1; CDR3 DNA: TGCGCCAGCAGCTTGGATCCAGGGGGCGGCACTGAAGCTTTCTTT; CDR3 protein: CASSLDPGGGTEAFF
D gene: .; J gene: TRBJ1-6; CDR3 length: 14; clone size: many; V gene: TRBV2; CDR3 DNA: TGTGCCAGCAACGGGGGAGGAGAGAATTCACCCCTCCACTTT; CDR3 protein: CASNGGGENSPLHF